The 5 T cell receptor beta chains below come from one sample, sequenced in a study of OX40 agonist ivuxolimab in advanced cancers. Measured with immunoSEQ multiplex PCR; TCRdb has only the in-frame clones, and not every one. The profile covers 50,000 to 60,000 clones, with roughly nine tenths appearing a single time and approximately 7% taken by the ten largest. Sequencing used CD4+ or CD8+ T cells sorted from blood, obtained in a trial of the OX40 agonist ivuxolimab. Receptors originate from an adult with an advanced solid tumor such as melanoma, head and neck, liver or kidney cancer.

The chain recombines TRBV27 with TRBJ2-1; D is unclear. The CDR3 length is 16 residues. Germline lookup yields CDR1 MNHEY and CDR2 SMNVEV (reference sequence). V dropped 5 bases and J dropped 0 bases, with 14 bases sitting between them. In DNA, the CDR3 is TGTGCCAGCAGTCCCCTTGCAGGCAGCTCCTACAATGAGCAGTTCTTC. Translating gives CASSPLAGSSYNEQFF.

The V call is TRBV2, the J call TRBJ1-2, with D possibly being TRBD1 (6 bases). CDR1 is SNHLY, CDR2 FYNNEI, per germline. Trimming stripped 6 bases from V and 8 bases from J, with 22 bases between. The length of the CDR3 is 15 residues. The CDR3 nucleotides read TGTGCCAGCAGCGTCGTTCTACAGGGTCTGTGGGGCTACACCTTC. Translation gives CASSVVLQGLWGYTF.

The chain recombines TRBV10-1 with TRBJ2-3; the D is unclear. This CDR3 region has 13 residues. Trimming shortened V by 3 bases and J by 5 bases, and 9 bases separated the two germline ends. The germline V gene has CDR1 WNHNN and CDR2 SYGVQD (reference sequence). CDR3 coding DNA: TGCGCCAGCAGTGAAGGTGGGAAAGATACGCAGTATTTT. Protein sequence: CASSEGGKDTQYF.

The chain has TRBV7-2 and TRBJ1-5; possibly TRBD1 for D (5 bases). This CDR3 is built from 15 residues. Trimming stripped 5 bases from V and 4 bases from J, with 15 bases between. Germline V gene sequence: CDR1 SGHTA, CDR2 FQGNSA. The CDR3 protein is CASSRDGQHNQPQHF. CDR3 coding DNA: TGTGCCAGCAGCCGAGATGGACAACATAATCAGCCCCAGCATTTT.

This rearrangement joins TRBV5-6 to TRBJ1-6; D gene ambiguous. Germline CDR1 is SGHDT and CDR2 is YYEEEE. Trimming cost V 0 bases and J 8 bases, with 15 bases left between them. CDR3 length: 16 amino acids. The DNA for the CDR3 is TGTGCCAGCAGCTTGGATAGGGTTGATGGGTATTCACCCCTCCACTTT. This translates into CASSLDRVDGYSPLHF. The entire variable domain, with the rest obtained from reference TRBV5-6 and TRBJ1-6, is as follows: DAGVTQSPTHLIKTRGQQVTLRCSPKSGHDTVSWYQQALGQGPQFIFQYYEEEERQRGNFPDRFSGHQFPNYSSELNVNALLLGDSALYLCASSLDRVDGYSPLHFGNGTRLTVT.